This T cell receptor beta chain derives from a study of T cells in Graves' hyperthyroidism and ophthalmopathy. Findings and caveats of the study: A 13 V-J model separated ophthalmopathy from stable hyperthyroidism.

This CDR3 contains 15 residues. The germline gives CDR1 MDHEN, CDR2 SYDVKM. V was clipped by 10 bases and J by 2 bases, with 18 bases between them. Worth noting for this clonotype: Its matching antigen is unknown.

Amplified TCR beta CDR3 regions came from RNA transcripts. The TCR CDR3 was amplified in a first-round RT-PCR using the HTBI primer set. TCRdb analysed the multiplex PCR reads with MiXCR anew, one entry per CDR3 protein. The sample includes approximately 740,000 distinct CDR3 sequences, about 15% seen only once; the top ten take roughly a tenth. Source material: blood. V and J are TRBV28 and TRBJ2-1, with a weak D call TRBD2 (7 bases). The sequence came from a woman between 18 and 30 years old with Graves' hyperthyroidism. CDR3 region: CATLGGGRAYNEQFF. The CDR3 nucleotides read TGTGCCACCCTGGGCGGGGGCAGAGCCTACAATGAGCAGTTCTTC.